This is a list of T cell receptor beta chains from one sample in a study of technical replicates of blood from several donors. Sequencing used immunoSEQ multiplex PCR; TCRdb keeps in-frame clones, though not all of them. The data show about 73,000 clones, more than 85% seen once. The specimen sequenced was PBMCs. The receptors were sampled from a human donor in good health. Some clones in this sample may be carry-over from other donors' samples. Each CDR3 is given with its conserved first and last residue. D genes are given only for firm matches. Only some rows state a clone size, as once, few, many or a class for expanded clones.

TRBD1 | . | 18 | TRBJ1-1 | TRBV7-9 | TGTGCCAGCAGCCCTATCCCGGGACAGGGGGGGTTGGACACTGAAGCTTTCTTT | CASSPIPGQGGLDTEAFF
TRBD2 | . | 17 | TRBJ2-1 | TRBV7-9 | TGTGCCAGCAGCTTACGGCGAGCGGGGCAACCTTACAATGAGCAGTTCTTC | CASSLRRAGQPYNEQFF
. | . | 16 | TRBJ1-2 | TRBV5-4 | TGTGCCAGCAGCTCACCACGACAGACCACTAACTATGGCTACACCTTC | CASSSPRQTTNYGYTF
TRBD2 | . | 15 | TRBJ2-3 | TRBV4-2 | TGTGCCAGCAGCCAAGATTTGAGGCGGGAGAAGGCGCAGTATTTT | CASSQDLRREKAQYF
. | . | 12 | TRBJ2-5 | TRBV2 | TGTGCCAGCAGCCGGGAAGGCGAGACCCAGTACTTC | CASSREGETQYF
TRBD2 | . | 18 | TRBJ2-3 | TRBV29-1 | TGCAGCGTCGAGACCCGGGGACTAGCGGGGATTAGCACAGATACGCAGTATTTT | CSVETRGLAGISTDTQYF
. | . | 17 | TRBJ1-3 | TRBV18 | TGTGCCAGCTCACGGCCCCCCAATACGGGTCCTGGAAACACCATATATTTT | CASSRPPNTGPGNTIYF
TRBD1 | . | 15 | TRBJ1-4 | TRBV2 | TGTGCCAGCAGGGTGACAGGGCTAAATAATGAAAAACTGTTTTTT | CASRVTGLNNEKLFF
TRBD1 | once | 13 | TRBJ1-2 | TRBV7-6 | TGTGCCAGCAGTCGGGACAGGAACTATGGCTACACCTTC | CASSRDRNYGYTF
TRBD2 | . | 16 | TRBJ2-3 | TRBV19 | TGTGCCAGTAGTATAGATCTAGCGGGGGGCACAGATACGCAGTATTTT | CASSIDLAGGTDTQYF
TRBD1 | . | 14 | TRBJ2-3 | TRBV7-3 | TGTGCCAGCAGCACTACAGGGGGAGCAGATACGCAGTATTTT | CASSTTGGADTQYF
TRBD2 | . | 15 | TRBJ2-5 | TRBV6-5 | TGTGCCAGCAGTTCGGCGGGGGGTCCCCAAGAGACCCAGTACTTC | CASSSAGGPQETQYF
TRBD2 | once | 14 | TRBJ2-7 | TRBV6-6 | TGTGCCAGCAGTACGAATAGCGGGCCCTACGAGCAGTACTTC | CASSTNSGPYEQYF
. | . | 15 | TRBJ1-5 | TRBV27 | TGTGCCAGCAGTTTGGGGCCTGGGAGCAATCAGCCCCAGCATTTT | CASSLGPGSNQPQHF
TRBD2 | . | 13 | TRBJ2-3 | TRBV29-1 | TGCAGCGCCTTAGCGGGGGGGCGGGATACGCAGTATTTT | CSALAGGRDTQYF
TRBD1 | . | 14 | TRBJ2-2 | TRBV5-6 | TGTGCCAGCAGCTTCTCAGGACAGGGTGGGGAGCTGTTTTTT | CASSFSGQGGELFF
. | . | 14 | TRBJ2-1 | TRBV5-1 | TGCGCCAGCAGCTTTTCAGGATCCTACAATGAGCAGTTCTTC | CASSFSGSYNEQFF
. | . | 16 | TRBJ2-7 | TRBV18 | TGTGCCAGCTCACCTCAAGTAGCGTTGTCCTCCTACGAGCAGTACTTC | CASSPQVALSSYEQYF
. | . | 14 | TRBJ2-7 | TRBV4-2 | TGTGCCAGCAGCCTGGACTACCCAACCTACGAGCAGTACTTC | CASSLDYPTYEQYF
. | . | 13 | TRBJ1-1 | TRBV27 | TGTGCCAGCAGTTTAGTCCGGAACACTGAAGCTTTCTTT | CASSLVRNTEAFF
. | . | 16 | TRBJ2-2 | TRBV5-8 | TGTGCCAGCGGGATGGGGAGTAACCCGAACACCGGGGAGCTGTTTTTT | CASGMGSNPNTGELFF
TRBD1 | . | 17 | TRBJ1-2 | TRBV6-1 | TGTGCCAGCAGTGAATTGGCAGGGGGCTTCACCTACTATGGCTACACCTTC | CASSELAGGFTYYGYTF
TRBD2 | . | 17 | TRBJ2-1 | TRBV4-2 | TGTGCCAGCAGCCAAGCAGTTACTAGCGGGGGGGCGAATGAGCAGTTCTTC | CASSQAVTSGGANEQFF
TRBD1 | . | 13 | TRBJ1-4 | TRBV5-6 | TGTGCCAGCAGCCCCCAGGCAGGGGGAAAACTGTTTTTT | CASSPQAGGKLFF
. | . | 14 | TRBJ2-1 | TRBV7-2 | TGTGCCAGCAGGGGACTCAGCTCCTACAATGAGCAGTTCTTC | CASRGLSSYNEQFF
. | . | 15 | TRBJ1-4 | TRBV13 | TGTGCCAGCAGCTCCCGACAGGCCCAGGATGAAAAACTGTTTTTT | CASSSRQAQDEKLFF
TRBD2 | . | 16 | TRBJ2-5 | TRBV6-6 | TGTGCCAGCAGTTCCTTCCACGGGCTAGCGGAAGAGACCCAGTACTTC | CASSSFHGLAEETQYF
TRBD2 | . | 15 | TRBJ2-1 | TRBV30 | TGTGCCTGGAGTGTCGGTAGCGGGAGTCTAAATGAGCAGTTCTTC | CAWSVGSGSLNEQFF
. | . | 14 | TRBJ2-5 | TRBV6-6 | TGTGCCAGCAGTTTCCTCCCGGGGGTTGAGACCCAGTACTTC | CASSFLPGVETQYF
. | . | 14 | TRBJ2-5 | TRBV10-3 | TGTGCCATCAGTGAGTCGATAGGCGGGGAGACCCAGTACTTC | CAISESIGGETQYF
. | . | 12 | TRBJ1-6 | TRBV27 | TGTGCCAGCAGTCCCTCTGGCTCACCCCTCCACTTT | CASSPSGSPLHF
. | . | 12 | TRBJ2-7 | TRBV4-1 | TGCGCCAGCAGCCCCGGAGGGAACGAGCAGTACTTC | CASSPGGNEQYF
TRBD1 | once | 14 | TRBJ2-5 | TRBV5-1 | TGCGCCAGCAGACCTACAGGGGGTGTAGAGACCCAGTACTTC | CASRPTGGVETQYF
. | . | 14 | TRBJ2-4 | TRBV5-4 | TGTGCCAGCAGCTTTCAGGGGCCAGCCGACATTCAGTACTTC | CASSFQGPADIQYF
. | . | 18 | TRBJ2-6 | TRBV4-2 | TGTGCCAGCAGCCAAGACAGGGATCCCCAATCTGGGGCCAACGTCCTGACTTTC | CASSQDRDPQSGANVLTF
. | . | 8 | TRBJ1-3 | TRBV19 | TGTGCCGTGGGACACATATATTTT | CAVGHIYF
TRBD2 | . | 14 | TRBJ2-7 | TRBV4-3 | TGCGCCAGCAGCCGGGGCGGGAGTGGCTACGAGCAGTACTTC | CASSRGGSGYEQYF
TRBD2 | . | 17 | TRBJ2-5 | TRBV9 | TGTGCCAGCAGCGGACGGCCCGGGACTACCTCCCAAGAGACCCAGTACTTC | CASSGRPGTTSQETQYF
TRBD2 | once | 15 | TRBJ2-7 | TRBV9 | TGTGCCAGCAGCGTAGGGACTAGCGGGGGTTACGAGCAGTACTTC | CASSVGTSGGYEQYF
TRBD1 | . | 12 | TRBJ2-5 | TRBV7-6 | TGTGCCAGCAGCTGGACAGGGGAGACCCAGTACTTC | CASSWTGETQYF
TRBD1 | . | 14 | TRBJ2-7 | TRBV9 | TGTGCCAGCAGCAGTCGGACAGGGGGCAACGAGCAGTACTTC | CASSSRTGGNEQYF
. | . | 12 | TRBJ1-5 | TRBV27 | TGTGCCAGCAGTCCGCCGGGTCAGCCCCAGCATTTT | CASSPPGQPQHF
TRBD2 | . | 16 | TRBJ2-1 | TRBV11-3 | TGTGCCAGCAGCCTGACTAGCGGGGGGTCCTACAATGAGCAGTTCTTC | CASSLTSGGSYNEQFF
TRBD1 | once | 15 | TRBJ2-2 | TRBV18 | TGTGCCAGCTCACCAGGGACAGCTGGCACCGGGGAGCTGTTTTTT | CASSPGTAGTGELFF
. | . | 12 | TRBJ1-2 | TRBV15 | TGTGCCACCAGCAGAGCGGACTATGGCTACACCTTC | CATSRADYGYTF